This TCR beta chain was profiled in a study of Tregs in tolerant kidney transplant recipients. Mixed chimerism was transient after nonmyeloablative marrow transplants from related graft donors. CD4+CD25+CD127- Tregs, CD4+CD25- non-Tregs, CD4 and CD8 cells were sorted. The repertoire was sequenced with immunoSEQ multiplex PCR; TCRdb's copy has only in-frame clones and lacks some. The sample holds about 50,000 clones, roughly 87% seen once. The CDR3 loop spans 14 amino acids. The germline V gene encodes CDR1 LNHDA and CDR2 SQIVND (reference sequence). The receptor was isolated from a human patient who received a combined kidney and bone marrow transplant. The graft donor may account for some of the T cells. This sample comprised CD8+ T cells from blood (PBMCs), obtained 12 months after the transplant. This chain uses TRBV19 with TRBJ2-5; 7 nucleotides match TRBD1. Judging by the DNA end, TRBJ2-7 fits better; the J call may be wrong. This CDR3 is CASSPQGVFYEQYF. In DNA, the CDR3 is TGTGCCAGTAGTCCTCAGGGGGTTTTCTACGAGCAGTACTTC.